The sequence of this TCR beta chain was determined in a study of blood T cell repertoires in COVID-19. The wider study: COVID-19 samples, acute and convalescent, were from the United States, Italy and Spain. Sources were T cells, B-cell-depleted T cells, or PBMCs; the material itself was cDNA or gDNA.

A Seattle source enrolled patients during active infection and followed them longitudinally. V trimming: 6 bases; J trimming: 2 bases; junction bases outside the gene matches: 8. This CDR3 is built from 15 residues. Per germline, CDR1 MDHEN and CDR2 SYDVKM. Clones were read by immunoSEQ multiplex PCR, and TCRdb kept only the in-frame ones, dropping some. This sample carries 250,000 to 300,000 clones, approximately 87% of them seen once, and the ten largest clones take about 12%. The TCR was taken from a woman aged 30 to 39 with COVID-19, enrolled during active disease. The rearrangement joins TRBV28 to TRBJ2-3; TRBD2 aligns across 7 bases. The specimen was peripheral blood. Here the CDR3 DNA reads TGTGCCAGCAGGCTGCCTAGCGGAATCACAGATACGCAGTATTTT. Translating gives CASRLPSGITDTQYF.